Presented here are 13 T cell receptor beta chains from one specimen sequenced in a study of blood T cells in healthy people across ages. Combining a sample-barcoded 5' primer with a J-beta primer mix, a second PCR ran for roughly 7 to 12 cycles. One entry per CDR3 protein results from TCRdb running MiXCR on the 5' RACE reads. The sample records some 1.5 million distinct CDR3 sequences, 40% to 45% being singletons. The sample was blood. The receptors stem from a woman aged 18-29 years in good health.

In this sample, this clonotype turned up a few times. The chain links TRBV27 to TRBJ2-1; TRBD1 aligns across 7 bases. Germline loops: CDR1 MNHEY, CDR2 SMNVEV (reference sequence). Trimming cost V 0 bases and J 3 bases; bases outside gene matches: 2. The CDR3 is 15 amino acids. Here the CDR3 reads CASSLSDRRYNEQFF. Written as DNA, the CDR3 is TGTGCCAGCAGTTTATCGGACAGGCGCTACAATGAGCAGTTCTTC.

This chain links TRBV28 with TRBJ2-5; 9 bases line up with TRBD1. J was trimmed by 11 bases and V by 3 bases; bases with no gene match: 13. The CDR3 loop spans 15 amino acids. CDR1 MDHEN and CDR2 SYDVKM come from the germline V gene. CDR3: CASSFSGTGFNEQYF. In DNA form, the CDR3 reads TGTGCCAGCAGTTTCTCCGGGACAGGGTTCAATGAGCAGTACTTC.

V and J are TRBV6-1 and TRBJ1-5; the D is unclear. Trimming took 2 bases from V and 0 from J, leaving 5 bases between them. The germline gives CDR1 MNHNS, CDR2 SASEGT. This CDR3 is 14 amino acids long. The CDR3 DNA is TGTGCCAGCAGTGAACGGACTAGCAATCAGCCCCAGCATTTT. Its protein is CASSERTSNQPQHF.

The gene calls are TRBV12-3 or TRBV12-4 and TRBJ1-1; TRBD1 is a possible D gene (5 bases). With 9 bases removed from V and 2 bases from J, the gap between germline ends came to 13 bases. The CDR3 is 13 residues long. The CDR3 DNA reads TGTGCCAGAATACGCCAGGGTAACACTGAAGCTTTCTTT. Amino acids: CARIRQGNTEAFF.

This clonotype was seen a few times. The V call is TRBV10-3, the J call TRBJ2-5; weak D call: TRBD1 (6 bases). The end of the DNA is better explained by TRBJ2-7, so the J call may be wrong. The CDR3 loop spans 13 amino acids. CDR1 and CDR2 (germline): ENHRY, SYGVKD. The CDR3 DNA is TGTGCCATCAGTGAGACACAGGGCTACGAGCAGTACTTC. This encodes CAISETQGYEQYF.

About this clonotype itself: This may be a read error, as it is one base from a much larger clone. The J gene is TRBJ2-1, the V gene TRBV7-2, with D hard to call. The V gene lost 5 bases and the J gene lost 4 bases, with 15 bases spanning the gap. The CDR3 contains 15 residues. The germline CDR1 and CDR2 sequences are SGHTA and FQGNSA. In DNA form, the CDR3 reads TGTGCCAGCAGCGTAGTTTTCGGGCCTTACAATGAGCAGTTCTTC. This encodes CASSVVFGPYNEQFF.

The chain has TRBV7-9 and TRBJ2-2, with 8 bases that match TRBD2. CDR1 and CDR2 (germline): SEHNR, FQNEAQ (reference sequence). The J segment lost 3 bases and the V segment lost 7 bases, leaving 7 bases of the junction unmatched. CDR3 length: 15 residues. This CDR3 is CASTKLAEYTGELFF. The CDR3 DNA sequence: TGTGCCAGCACCAAACTAGCGGAATACACCGGGGAGCTGTTTTTT.

In its sample, this clonotype was seen a few times. The rearrangement joins TRBV27 to TRBJ2-7; TRBD1 is a possible D gene (6 bases). Trimming shortened V by 2 bases and J by 0 bases, and 11 bases separated the two germline ends. This CDR3 comprises 15 residues. From germline, CDR1 is MNHEY and CDR2 SMNVEV (reference sequence). The CDR3 DNA sequence: TGTGCCAGCAGTTTAGACGGACAGCGCTCCTACGAGCAGTACTTC. This gives the protein CASSLDGQRSYEQYF.

This chain links TRBV7-2 with TRBJ2-1; 7 bases fit TRBD2. CDR1 and CDR2 from the germline V gene are SGHTA and FQGNSA. The junction had 6 bases not matched to a gene; V was cut back by 1 base and J by 3 bases. The CDR3 runs to 16 residues. This CDR3 is CASSLERLAVYNEQFF. CDR3 nucleotide sequence: TGTGCCAGCAGCTTAGAGCGCCTAGCGGTCTACAATGAGCAGTTCTTC.

The chain couples TRBV6-5 to TRBJ1-5, with TRBD1 as a possible D gene (6 bases). CDR1 is MNHEY and CDR2 is SVGAGI in the germline V gene. The CDR3 is 15 amino acids. V lost 6 bases to trimming and J lost 0 bases, with 12 bases between them. This CDR3 reads CASSRQADSNQPQHF. As DNA, the CDR3 is TGTGCCAGCAGCAGACAGGCAGATAGCAATCAGCCCCAGCATTTT.

The chain has TRBV10-3 and TRBJ1-5; no clear D gene. The length of the CDR3 is 12 residues. Looked up from germline, CDR1 is ENHRY and CDR2 is SYGVKD. Trimming shortened V by 2 bases and J by 7 bases, and 6 bases separated the two germline ends. This chain's CDR3 is CAISEPEQPQHF. For the CDR3, the DNA is TGTGCCATCAGTGAGCCCGAACAGCCCCAGCATTTT.

This clonotype was counted only a few times. The chain combines TRBV7-9 with TRBJ2-7; D is uncertain. The V gene lost 1 base and the J gene lost 2 bases, with 9 bases spanning the gap. CDR3 length: 14 amino acids. The V gene's germline CDR1 is SEHNR and CDR2 FQNEAQ (reference sequence). The CDR3 here is CASSLVLVPYEQYF. CDR3 DNA: TGTGCCAGCAGCTTAGTCCTAGTTCCCTACGAGCAGTACTTC. Full variable domain (outside the CDR3, taken from reference TRBV7-9 and TRBJ2-7): DTGVSQNPRHKITKRGQNVTFRCDPISEHNRLYWYRQTLGQGPEFLTYFQNEAQLEKSRLLSDRFSAERPKGSFSTLEIQRTEQGDSAMYLCASSLVLVPYEQYFGPGTRLTVT.

The DNA for the CDR3 is TGTGCCAGCAGCAAAGTCGATGTGACAAGGGATTCACCCCTCCACTTT. This codes for CASSKVDVTRDSPLHF. The chain recombines TRBV21-1 with TRBJ1-6; the D call of TRBD1 is as the table states it, not checked on the DNA. TRBV21-1 is a listed pseudogene. The length of the CDR3 is 16 residues.